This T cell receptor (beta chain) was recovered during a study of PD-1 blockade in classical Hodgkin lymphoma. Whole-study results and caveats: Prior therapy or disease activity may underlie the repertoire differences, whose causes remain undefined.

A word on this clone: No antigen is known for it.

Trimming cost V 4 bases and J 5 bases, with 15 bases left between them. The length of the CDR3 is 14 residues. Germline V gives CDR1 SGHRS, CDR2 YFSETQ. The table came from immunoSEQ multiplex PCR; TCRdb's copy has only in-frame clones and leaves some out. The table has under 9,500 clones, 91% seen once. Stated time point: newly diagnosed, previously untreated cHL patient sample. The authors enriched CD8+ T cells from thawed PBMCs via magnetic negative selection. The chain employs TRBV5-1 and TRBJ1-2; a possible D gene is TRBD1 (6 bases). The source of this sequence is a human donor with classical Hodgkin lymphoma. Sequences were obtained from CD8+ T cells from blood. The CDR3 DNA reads TGCGCCAGCAGCCCCAACCGACAGGTGTATGGCTACACCTTC. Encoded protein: CASSPNRQVYGYTF.